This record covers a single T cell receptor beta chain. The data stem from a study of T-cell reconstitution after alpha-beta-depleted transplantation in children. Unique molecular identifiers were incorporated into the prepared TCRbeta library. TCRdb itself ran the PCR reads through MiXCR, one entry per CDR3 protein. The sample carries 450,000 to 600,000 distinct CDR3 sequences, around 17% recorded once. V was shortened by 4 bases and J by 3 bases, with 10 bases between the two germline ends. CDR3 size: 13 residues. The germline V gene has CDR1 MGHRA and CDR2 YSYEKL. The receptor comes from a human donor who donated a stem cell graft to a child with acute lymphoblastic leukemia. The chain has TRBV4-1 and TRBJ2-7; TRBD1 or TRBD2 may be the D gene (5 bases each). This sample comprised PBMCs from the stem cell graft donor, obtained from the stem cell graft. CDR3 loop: CASSPRGLYEQYF. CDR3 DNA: TGCGCCAGCAGCCCACGGGGCCTCTACGAGCAGTACTTC.